These T cell receptor beta chains were read from a single sample in a study of low-dose radiotherapy and immunotherapy resistance in tumors. TCRdb processed the reads anew with MiXCR; each CDR3 protein has one entry. Of tens of thousands of distinct CDR3 sequences in the sample, approximately 12% were seen once. Specimen: PBMCs, collected before treatment. The receptors derive from a female donor with ovarian cancer. CDR3s include the opening cysteine and the closing phenylalanine or tryptophan.

j_gene | v_gene | CDR3aa
TRBJ2-1 | TRBV3-1 | CASSQGTSGGAEQFF
TRBJ2-6 | TRBV30 | CASTARASSGANVLTF
TRBJ1-6 | TRBV4-1 | CASSPRDREISPLHF
TRBJ1-5 | TRBV9 | CASSPGGVSNQPQHF
TRBJ2-7 | TRBV30 | CAWSTHEQYF
TRBJ2-7 | TRBV28 | CASSFVQGPTYEQYF
TRBJ2-7 | TRBV29-1 | CSVGDRVSHEQYF
TRBJ2-1 | TRBV12-3/TRBV12-4 | CASTQTSVPYNEQFF
TRBJ2-6 | TRBV2 | CASSAQVGNVLTF
TRBJ1-1 | TRBV12-3/TRBV12-4 | CASSLGNLNTEAFF
TRBJ1-1 | TRBV7-9 | CASSLPGRNTEAFF
TRBJ2-2 | TRBV2 | CASSRLAANTGELFF
TRBJ1-4 | TRBV7-8 | CASSLEGFDEKLFF
TRBJ2-7 | TRBV10-3 | CAIGPTSSYEQYF
TRBJ2-7 | TRBV6-6 | CATHRVPYEQYF
TRBJ2-7 | TRBV27 | CASSLGQGVDEQYF
TRBJ2-7 | TRBV6-5 | CASSRTGTAYEQYF
TRBJ2-2 | TRBV9 | CASSSGRDTGELFF
TRBJ1-1 | TRBV18 | CASSPSSSNTEAFF
TRBJ1-1 | TRBV6-5 | CASRGQVNTEAFF
TRBJ2-3 | TRBV6-5 | CASRQHTDTQYF
TRBJ2-7 | TRBV7-2 | CASSFGPGEYEQYF
TRBJ2-1 | TRBV5-6 | CASSLDGGVHNEQFF
TRBJ2-7 | TRBV20-1 | CSAKGLNYEQYF
TRBJ2-1 | TRBV30 | CAWENYNEQFF
TRBJ2-3 | TRBV6-5 | CASRQTGTITDTQYF
TRBJ1-2 | TRBV12-3/TRBV12-4 | CASSSGGQGDGYTF
TRBJ2-1 | TRBV4-1 | CASSQDLAGRSYNEQFF